One sample yielded the 7 T cell receptor beta chains listed below, sequenced in a study of Ad26.COV2.S vaccination and SARS-CoV-2 variants. The table came from immunoSEQ multiplex PCR; TCRdb's copy has only in-frame clones and leaves some out. This table holds under 600,000 clones, 89% found once. Treatment: 19 received Ad26.COV2.S at low or high dose, single or two shots; several received placebo; per-sample allocation not given. Day 63 after the first injection of vaccine or placebo was the sampling time. The starting material was peripheral blood, obtained in a trial of Ad26.COV2.S vaccine versus placebo. All receptors derive from a person between 18 and 60 years old who received the Ad26.COV2.S COVID-19 vaccine or a placebo.

The chain has TRBV7-6 and TRBJ2-5; D unresolved. This CDR3 comprises 15 residues. V was clipped by 2 bases and J by 1 base, with 11 bases between them. CDR1 is SGHVS, CDR2 FNYEAQ, per germline. The CDR3 DNA reads as TGTGCCAGCAGCTTACGTGGGGTGCGCCAAGAGACCCAGTACTTC. Translated, it gives CASSLRGVRQETQYF.

The chain joins TRBV7-8 to TRBJ2-7, with 15 bases lining up with TRBD2. Germline V gene data show CDR1 as SGHVS and CDR2 as FQNEAQ. The J segment lost 7 bases and the V segment lost 5 bases, leaving 12 bases of the junction unmatched. The CDR3 is made up of 17 amino acids. The CDR3 is CASSLRTSGGALQEQYF. The CDR3 nucleotides are TGTGCCAGCAGCCTTCGGACTAGCGGGGGGGCCTTGCAGGAGCAGTACTTC. The entire variable domain, with the rest obtained from reference TRBV7-8 and TRBJ2-7, is as follows: GAGVSQSPRYKVAKRGQDVALRCDPISGHVSLFWYQQALGQGPEFLTYFQNEAQLDKSGLPSDRFFAERPEGSVSTLKIQRTQQEDSAVYLCASSLRTSGGALQEQYFGPGTRLTVT.

The chain carries TRBV2 and TRBJ2-3, with 14 bases that match TRBD2. CDR1 SNHLY and CDR2 FYNNEI come from the germline V gene. Trimming cost V 6 bases and J 4 bases; bases outside gene matches: 3. The CDR3 loop spans 15 amino acids. This CDR3 reads CASSQGLAGADTQYF. DNA of the CDR3: TGTGCCAGCAGCCAGGGACTAGCGGGAGCAGATACGCAGTATTTT. Filled out from reference TRBV2 and TRBJ2-3, the complete variable domain reads EPEVTQTPSHQVTQMGQEVILRCVPISNHLYFYWYRQILGQKVEFLVSFYNNEISEKSEIFDDQFSVERPDGSNFTLKIRSTKLEDSAMYFCASSQGLAGADTQYFGPGTRLTVL.

J is TRBJ1-2 and V is TRBV6-2 or TRBV6-3; D call uncertain. The CDR3 loop spans 13 amino acids. Germline-derived CDR1 and CDR2 are MNHEY and SVGEGT. Trimming took 8 bases from V and 4 from J, leaving 14 bases between them. Here the CDR3 DNA reads TGTGCCAGCCGCCCACAGCTTACCTATGGCTACACCTTC. Translation: CASRPQLTYGYTF.

The J gene is TRBJ2-1, the V gene TRBV19, with 7 nucleotides matching TRBD2. CDR1 and CDR2 from the germline V gene are LNHDA and SQIVND (reference sequence). There are 17 residues in the CDR3. Trimming removed 5 bases from V and 1 base from J; junction bases left unmatched: 11. CDR3 nucleotide sequence: TGTGCCAGTAGTGTGGGAGGGGACGTAAGGTCCTACAATGAGCAGTTCTTC. It specifies CASSVGGDVRSYNEQFF.

The V and J genes are TRBV19 and TRBJ1-5; D not resolved. There are 12 residues in the CDR3. V was clipped by 2 bases and J by 5 bases, with 4 bases between them. Germline CDR1 reads LNHDA; CDR2 reads SQIVND (reference sequence). CDR3 in DNA: TGTGCCAGTAGTATACGGGATCAGCCCCAGCATTTT. Protein product: CASSIRDQPQHF.

The chain is built from TRBV27 and TRBJ1-5, with D possibly matching TRBD1 (5 bases). Germline loops: CDR1 MNHEY, CDR2 SMNVEV (reference sequence). V dropped 3 bases and J dropped 5 bases, with 8 bases sitting between them. The length of the CDR3 is 13 residues. DNA of the CDR3: TGTGCCAGCAGTTTTTGGGGGGATCAGCCCCAGCATTTT. Amino acids: CASSFWGDQPQHF.